Here is one T cell receptor (beta chain) with its context. V was pared by 4 bases and J by 6 bases, with 13 bases between. The CDR3 covers 14 residues. CDR1 is MNHNY and CDR2 is SVGAGI in the germline V gene (reference sequence). The repertoire was sequenced with immunoSEQ multiplex PCR; TCRdb's copy has only in-frame clones and lacks some. Of 200,000 to 300,000 clones listed, roughly 90% are singletons. This entry belongs to a study of blood T cell repertoires in COVID-19. Study-wide background: The cDNA or gDNA used as material had been derived from T cells, B-cell-depleted T cells, or PBMCs.

The V call is TRBV6-6, the J call TRBJ1-5; D might be TRBD1 (6 bases). Sequenced sample: peripheral blood. The sequence was obtained from a human donor in a cohort sampled during active COVID-19. The CDR3 protein is CASSLQGGSQPQHF. For the CDR3, the DNA is TGTGCCAGCAGTTTACAGGGTGGGAGTCAGCCCCAGCATTTT.